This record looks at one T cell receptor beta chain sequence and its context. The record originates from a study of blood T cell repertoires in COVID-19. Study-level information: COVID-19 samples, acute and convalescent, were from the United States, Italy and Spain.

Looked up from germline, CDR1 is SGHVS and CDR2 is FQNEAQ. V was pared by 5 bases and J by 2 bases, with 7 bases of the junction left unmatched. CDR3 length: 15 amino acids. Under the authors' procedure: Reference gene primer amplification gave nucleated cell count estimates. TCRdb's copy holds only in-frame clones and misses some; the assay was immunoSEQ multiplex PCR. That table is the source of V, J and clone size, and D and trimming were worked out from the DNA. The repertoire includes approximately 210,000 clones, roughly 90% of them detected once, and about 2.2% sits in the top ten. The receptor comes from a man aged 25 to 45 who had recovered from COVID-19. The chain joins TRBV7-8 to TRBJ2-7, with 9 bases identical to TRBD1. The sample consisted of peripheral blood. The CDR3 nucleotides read TGTGCCAGCAGCCGTTTAACAGGGGGCCCCTACGAGCAGTACTTC. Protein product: CASSRLTGGPYEQYF. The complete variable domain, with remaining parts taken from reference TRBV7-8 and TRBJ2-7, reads GAGVSQSPRYKVAKRGQDVALRCDPISGHVSLFWYQQALGQGPEFLTYFQNEAQLDKSGLPSDRFFAERPEGSVSTLKIQRTQQEDSAVYLCASSRLTGGPYEQYFGPGTRLTVT.